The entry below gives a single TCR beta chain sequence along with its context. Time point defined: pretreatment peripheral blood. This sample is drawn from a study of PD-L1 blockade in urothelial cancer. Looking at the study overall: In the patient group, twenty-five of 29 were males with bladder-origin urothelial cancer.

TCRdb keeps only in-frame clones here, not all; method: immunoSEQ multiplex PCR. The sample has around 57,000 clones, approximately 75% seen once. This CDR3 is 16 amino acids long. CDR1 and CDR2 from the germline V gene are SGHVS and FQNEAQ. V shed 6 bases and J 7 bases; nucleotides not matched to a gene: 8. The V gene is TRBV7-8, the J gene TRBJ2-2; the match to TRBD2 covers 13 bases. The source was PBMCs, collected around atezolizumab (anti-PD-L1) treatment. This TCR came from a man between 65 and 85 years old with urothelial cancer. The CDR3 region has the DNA TGTGCCAGCAGTCGGACTAGCGGGAGAAATGTCGGGGAGCTGTTTTTT. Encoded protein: CASSRTSGRNVGELFF.